This TCR beta chain was identified in a study of T cells in Graves' hyperthyroidism and ophthalmopathy. The study's findings and limits: Patients with ophthalmopathy were separated from those with stable hyperthyroidism by a 13 V-J model. Blood held most thyroid clonotypes expanded above 0.001 frequency. Progression to ophthalmopathy was predicted a median of approximately seven months early.

The CDR3 is made up of 13 amino acids. CDR1 MNHEY and CDR2 SMNVEV come from the germline V gene (reference sequence). Patients with uncontrolled infections, other autoimmune diseases, pregnancy or lactation were excluded. Amplified TCR beta CDR3 regions derived from RNA transcripts. During a first-round RT-PCR of the TCR CDR3, the HTBI primer set was used. TCRdb recomputed calls from the multiplex PCR reads with MiXCR, one row per CDR3 protein. The table records approximately 600,000 distinct CDR3 sequences, 15% to 20% of them present only once. With regard to this clonotype: The antigen is unknown. This may arise from a read error, as a much more abundant clone is one base away.

The chain employs TRBV27 and TRBJ1-2, with 9 bases that match TRBD1. Specimen: blood. This clonotype originated in a woman in her twenties or thirties with Graves' hyperthyroidism. CDR3 DNA sequence: TGTGCCAGCAGGGGACAGGGCGGCTATAGCTACACCTTC. This gives the protein CASRGQGGYSYTF.